This paragraph reports one TCR beta chain. The data are from a study of blood T cell repertoires in COVID-19. Turning to the study itself: The United States, Italy and Spain supplied acute and convalescent COVID-19 samples. Nucleic acid was either cDNA or gDNA, and it came from T cells, B-cell-depleted T cells, or PBMCs.

This CDR3 comprises 10 residues. Germline CDR1 SQVTM, CDR2 ANQGSEA. Trimming took 5 bases from V and 10 from J, leaving 9 bases between them. Profiling relied on immunoSEQ multiplex PCR, and the TCRdb table lists in-frame clones only, not all of them. The data hold about 150,000 clones, with roughly 88% observed a single time. Seattle enrolled patients during active infection and tracked them longitudinally. V and J are TRBV29-1 and TRBJ2-1, with a possible D match to TRBD2 (5 bases). The sequencing sample was made of peripheral blood. This TCR derives from a man older than 75 with COVID-19, enrolled during active disease. The CDR3 reads CSVRTGEQFF. The CDR3 bases are TGCAGCGTTCGGACGGGGGAGCAGTTCTTC.